A single sample gave rise to the 8 T cell receptor beta chains below, sequenced in a study of blood T cell repertoires in COVID-19. Data came from immunoSEQ multiplex PCR; TCRdb stores just in-frame clones and leaves some out. This table holds 140,000 to 150,000 clones, over 85% found once. Material: peripheral blood. These receptors came from a human donor in a cohort sampled during active COVID-19.

The rearrangement links TRBV9 to TRBJ2-3; 10 bases line up with TRBD2. V shed 4 bases, J shed 3 bases, and the junction held 2 bases outside the gene matches. Germline V lookup: CDR1 SGDLS, CDR2 YYNGEE. This CDR3 comprises 14 residues. The CDR3 sequence is CASSPGLATDTQYF. DNA of the CDR3: TGTGCCAGCAGCCCGGGACTAGCGACAGATACGCAGTATTTT.

Remarks on this clone: The sample contains more than one DNA sequence encoding this CDR3. The rearrangement links TRBV5-4 to TRBJ1-3, with a weak D call TRBD1 (6 bases). The V gene's germline CDR1 is SGHNT and CDR2 YYREEE (reference sequence). V lost 3 bases and J 2 bases, leaving 12 bases between the germline ends. This CDR3 comprises 15 residues. This CDR3 is CASSSTTGTGNTIYF. The CDR3 DNA reads as TGTGCCAGCAGCTCGACTACAGGGACTGGAAACACCATATATTTT.

The J gene is TRBJ1-2, the V gene TRBV27; TRBD1 might be the D (5 bases). The CDR3 is 14 residues long. V was shortened by 4 bases and J by 7 bases, with 16 bases between the two germline ends. Germline-derived CDR1 and CDR2 are MNHEY and SMNVEV (reference sequence). The CDR3 DNA sequence: TGTGCCAGCAGTTCCCGTGGGGGAGGTTCTGGCTACACCTTC. Amino acids: CASSSRGGGSGYTF.

This clone was seen only a few times. The chain links TRBV5-4 to TRBJ2-2; TRBD2 matches at 11 bases. CDR1 is SGHNT and CDR2 is YYREEE in the germline V gene (reference sequence). Trimming cost V 0 bases and J 2 bases; bases outside gene matches: 6. This CDR3 comprises 18 residues. The CDR3 DNA sequence: TGTGCCAGCAGCTTGGGGGCTAGCGGGGGGTCTAACACCGGGGAGCTGTTTTTT. Protein product: CASSLGASGGSNTGELFF. The entire variable domain, with the rest obtained from reference TRBV5-4 and TRBJ2-2, is as follows: ETGVTQSPTHLIKTRGQQVTLRCSSQSGHNTVSWYQQALGQGPQFIFQYYREEENGRGNFPPRFSGLQFPNYSSELNVNALELDDSALYLCASSLGASGGSNTGELFFGEGSRLTVL.

The chain uses TRBV4-3 and TRBJ2-5, with 7 bases identical to TRBD2. Losses at the gene ends were 0 bases for V and 3 bases for J; bases not matched to a gene: 4. This CDR3 contains 15 residues. The germline gives CDR1 LGHNA, CDR2 YSLEER. The CDR3 protein is CASSQERGRKETQYF. DNA of the CDR3: TGCGCCAGCAGCCAAGAGCGGGGGAGAAAAGAGACCCAGTACTTC.

The rearrangement joins TRBV29-1 to TRBJ1-1, with no clear D. There are 13 residues in the CDR3. Per the germline V gene, CDR1 is SQVTM and CDR2 is ANQGSEA. Trimming cost V 6 bases and J 1 base, with 12 bases left between them. CDR3 DNA sequence: TGCAGCGTCCCGAGGCTGGGGAACACTGAAGCTTTCTTT. Translating it yields CSVPRLGNTEAFF.

The chain is built from TRBV30 and TRBJ2-1; D ambiguous. Germline CDR1 and CDR2: GTSNPN and SVGIG (reference sequence). CDR3 length: 15 residues. The germline V and J ends were trimmed by 2 bases and 0 bases, with 11 bases remaining between them. The CDR3 loop reads CAWSSGLGSYNEQFF. The CDR3, as DNA: TGTGCCTGGAGTTCGGGTCTGGGCTCCTACAATGAGCAGTTCTTC.

This clone has a single count. V usage is TRBV4-2 and J usage is TRBJ2-2; 11 positions agree with TRBD2. CDR3 size: 17 residues. With V trimmed by 0 bases and J by 5 bases, 5 bases remained unmatched. From germline, CDR1 is LGHNA and CDR2 YNFKEQ. The CDR3 region is CASSQETSGGRTGELFF. Written as DNA, the CDR3 is TGTGCCAGCAGCCAAGAAACTAGCGGGGGAAGGACCGGGGAGCTGTTTTTT.